Listed here are 30 T cell receptor beta chains from one sample, sequenced in a study of CD8 T cells in ankylosing spondylitis. These receptors' antigens are unknown. One entry per CDR3 protein, called by TCRdb with MiXCR from the 5' RACE reads. The repertoire consists of 350,000 to 550,000 distinct CDR3 sequences, with 25% to 30% occurring once and the leading ten covering 0.85% to 1%. Study-wide results and caveats: Seemingly characteristic of ankylosing spondylitis blood was a TCR beta motif consisting of 7 or 8 highly homologous variants.

Specimen: blood, either unsorted or a sorted T cell fraction (not recorded which). Every receptor here comes from a male donor with ankylosing spondylitis.

The chain is built from TRBV24-1 and TRBJ2-3; 9 bases line up with TRBD2. CDR3 length: 14 residues. V lost 8 bases, J lost 3 bases, and 5 bases stayed unmatched. Germline V lookup: CDR1 KGHDR, CDR2 SFDVKD. In DNA, the CDR3 is TGTGCCACCATGGACGCGGGAGGGACAGATACGCAGTATTTT. Residues: CATMDAGGTDTQYF.

This sequence joins TRBV5-1 and TRBJ2-4, with D uncertain. The V gene's germline CDR1 is SGHRS and CDR2 YFSETQ. The ends were cut back, 4 bases at V and 9 bases at J, with 14 bases in the middle. CDR3 length: 13 residues. The CDR3 DNA is TGCGCCAGCAGCCGGACCGAGGATACCATTCAGTACTTC. Its translation is CASSRTEDTIQYF.

This clonotype was found a few times. The CDR3 loop is CASSLDTRRKTQYF. The CDR3 coding sequence is TGCGCCAGCAGCTTGGATACTAGAAGAAAGACCCAGTACTTC. This chain uses TRBV5-1 with TRBJ2-5, with a possible D match to TRBD2 (5 bases). The CDR3 sequence is 14 residues long. V was trimmed by 0 bases and J by 6 bases, leaving 12 bases between them. CDR1 and CDR2 from the germline V gene are SGHRS and YFSETQ.

The chain combines TRBV5-1 with TRBJ2-1; either TRBD1 or TRBD2 may fit D (5 bases each). Per germline, CDR1 SGHRS and CDR2 YFSETQ. This CDR3 is 15 amino acids long. Deletions cut 4 bases from V and 6 bases from J, with 17 bases between. The CDR3, as DNA: TGCGCCAGCAGCCTGATTTCCGGGGCAAGCAATGAGCAGTTCTTC. Residues: CASSLISGASNEQFF.

J is TRBJ2-3 and V is TRBV20-1, with 7 bases identical to TRBD2. The CDR3 covers 14 residues. The junction had 10 bases not matched to a gene; V was cut back by 5 bases and J by 5 bases. Germline V CDR1 and CDR2: DFQATT, SNEGSKA (reference sequence). The CDR3 loop reads CSAGLAVWGDTQYF. The CDR3 bases are TGCAGTGCTGGCCTAGCGGTATGGGGAGATACGCAGTATTTT.

The chain recombines TRBV12-3 or TRBV12-4 with TRBJ2-5; TRBD2 matches 8 bases. J lost 5 bases, V lost 5 bases, and 10 bases had no gene match. CDR3 length: 15 residues. The CDR3 bases are TGTGCCAGCAGTGGGGGGGGAAGCGGGAGCGAGACCCAGTACTTC. Protein sequence: CASSGGGSGSETQYF.

This rearrangement joins TRBV4-1 to TRBJ1-4; D unresolved. Trimming removed 4 bases from V and 8 bases from J, with 14 bases in between. This CDR3 contains 14 residues. The germline gives CDR1 MGHRA, CDR2 YSYEKL. CDR3 sequence (DNA): TGCGCCAGCAGCCTTAACCGGGCGGAGGAAAAACTGTTTTTT. Its protein is CASSLNRAEEKLFF.

The chain uses TRBV19 and TRBJ2-2, with D maybe TRBD1 (5 bases). The V end was cut by 2 bases, the J end by 7 bases, with 14 bases between. CDR1 LNHDA and CDR2 SQIVND come from the germline V gene (reference sequence). The CDR3 spans 15 residues. CDR3 nucleotides: TGTGCCAGTAGTATATACGCAGGGTGGGACGGGGAGCTGTTTTTT. It translates to CASSIYAGWDGELFF.

The CDR3 reads CASSGTQGNEQFF. The CDR3 DNA reads as TGTGCCAGCAGCGGGACACAGGGCAATGAGCAGTTCTTC. The rearrangement uses TRBV5-8 and TRBJ2-1; D may be TRBD1 (6 bases). This CDR3 has 13 residues. V lost 4 bases and J 6 bases, leaving 11 bases between the germline ends. CDR1 is SGHTS and CDR2 is YDEGEE in the germline V gene. Filled out from reference TRBV5-8 and TRBJ2-1, the complete variable domain reads EAGVTQSPTHLIKTRGQQATLRCSPISGHTSVYWYQQALGLGLQFLLWYDEGEERNRGNFPPRFSGRQFPNYSSELNVNALELEDSALYLCASSGTQGNEQFFGPGTRLTVL.

The gene calls are TRBV12-3 or TRBV12-4 and TRBJ2-1; tentatively, D is TRBD1 (6 bases). V gave up 3 bases and J gave up 9 bases, with 12 bases separating them. There are 13 residues in the CDR3. The CDR3 coding sequence is TGTGCCAGCAGTTTTCGGACAGCAAGTGAGCAGTTCTTC. This codes for CASSFRTASEQFF.

V gene TRBV20-1 combines with J gene TRBJ2-1; D gene ambiguous. V was trimmed by 3 bases and J by 3 bases, leaving 12 bases between them. The CDR3 length is 14 residues. Germline V gives CDR1 DFQATT, CDR2 SNEGSKA (reference sequence). This chain's CDR3 is CSARVGSDYNEQFF. In DNA, the CDR3 is TGCAGTGCTAGGGTAGGGTCGGACTACAATGAGCAGTTCTTC.

The chain couples TRBV29-1 to TRBJ1-6; D is ambiguous. V lost 7 bases to trimming and J lost 5 bases, with 9 bases between them. The CDR3 length is 12 residues. The germline V gene encodes CDR1 SQVTM and CDR2 ANQGSEA. The CDR3 nucleotides are TGCAGCGCCGGGGAGGATAATTCACCCCTCCACTTT. Translating gives CSAGEDNSPLHF.

J is TRBJ2-3 and V is TRBV10-3; D is undetermined. This CDR3 comprises 15 residues. V lost 7 bases, J lost 3 bases, and 17 bases lay in between. Per the germline V gene, CDR1 is ENHRY and CDR2 is SYGVKD. The CDR3 loop reads CAITSHSRLTDTQYF. DNA of the CDR3: TGTGCCATCACCAGTCACAGTCGACTGACAGATACGCAGTATTTT.

This clonotype turned up a few times. This chain uses TRBV7-2 with TRBJ2-1; the D gene could be TRBD1 or TRBD2 (6 bases each). Germline V CDR1 and CDR2: SGHTA, FQGNSA. The V end lost 1 base, the J end lost 5 bases, and 15 bases lay between the germline ends. This CDR3 is built from 16 residues. The CDR3 region is CASSLGGGRRNNEQFF. The CDR3 bases are TGTGCCAGCAGCTTAGGAGGGGGGAGGAGAAACAATGAGCAGTTCTTC. The entire variable domain, with the rest obtained from reference TRBV7-2 and TRBJ2-1, is as follows: GAGVSQSPSNKVTEKGKDVELRCDPISGHTALYWYRQSLGQGLEFLIYFQGNSAPDKSGLPSDRFSAERTGGSVSTLTIQRTQQEDSAVYLCASSLGGGRRNNEQFFGPGTRLTVL.

This clonotype showed up just a few times. This rearrangement joins TRBV12-3 or TRBV12-4 to TRBJ1-6; 8 bases agree with TRBD1. Trimming at V came to 2 bases and at J to 8 bases, leaving 5 bases not matched to a gene. This CDR3 contains 15 residues. The CDR3 spells CASSLWGTGYSPLHF. In DNA, the CDR3 is TGTGCCAGCAGTTTATGGGGGACAGGCTATTCACCCCTCCACTTT.

This rearrangement joins TRBV7-8 to TRBJ1-4; D is unclear. This CDR3 is built from 12 residues. Germline V gene data show CDR1 as SGHVS and CDR2 as FQNEAQ. Trimming pared 1 base from V and 8 bases from J, leaving 5 bases between. This CDR3 reads CASSLVPEKLFF. The CDR3, as DNA: TGTGCCAGCAGCTTAGTTCCAGAAAAACTGTTTTTT. Drawing the rest from reference TRBV7-8 and TRBJ1-4, the complete variable domain is GAGVSQSPRYKVAKRGQDVALRCDPISGHVSLFWYQQALGQGPEFLTYFQNEAQLDKSGLPSDRFFAERPEGSVSTLKIQRTQQEDSAVYLCASSLVPEKLFFGSGTQLSVL.

The rearrangement links TRBV10-3 to TRBJ1-2; possibly TRBD1 for D (6 bases). Trimming removed 8 bases from V and 6 bases from J, with 13 bases in between. The CDR3 sequence is 12 residues long. Germline V gene data show CDR1 as ENHRY and CDR2 as SYGVKD. CDR3 sequence (DNA): TGTGCCATCTCACGGGACAAAAATGGCTACACCTTC. This gives the protein CAISRDKNGYTF.

The rearrangement uses TRBV6-1 and TRBJ1-1, with D unclear. The germline CDR1 and CDR2 sequences are MNHNS and SASEGT. The CDR3 has 13 residues. Deletions cut 7 bases from V and 9 bases from J, with 18 bases between. As DNA, the CDR3 is TGTGCCAGCACCCCCGCTATTGGTTCTCAAGCTTTCTTT. It is translated as CASTPAIGSQAFF.

V usage is TRBV29-1 and J usage is TRBJ1-1; D is unresolved. The CDR3 contains 11 residues. Germline V gene sequence: CDR1 SQVTM, CDR2 ANQGSEA. Trimming took off 4 bases at V and 4 bases at J, with 7 bases between the two ends. The DNA of the CDR3 is TGCAGCGTTGGGGATAGCACTGAAGCTTTCTTT. It is translated as CSVGDSTEAFF.

The CDR3 protein is CASSLTSASNEQFF. CDR3 DNA: TGTGCCAGCAGCCTAACTAGCGCCAGCAATGAGCAGTTCTTC. The J gene is TRBJ2-1, the V gene TRBV2; 7 bases match TRBD2. In germline, CDR1 is SNHLY, CDR2 FYNNEI. Germline trimming cut 6 bases from V and 6 bases from J; bases unmatched to any gene: 8. CDR3 length: 14 amino acids.

This clonotype was observed a few times. V and J are TRBV10-3 and TRBJ2-1, with 9 bases matching TRBD2. The CDR3 is 15 amino acids. J gave up 4 bases and V 0 bases, and 1 base lay outside the gene matches. CDR1 is ENHRY and CDR2 is SYGVKD in the germline V gene. The chain's CDR3 is CAISESTSGYNEQFF. In DNA, the CDR3 is TGTGCCATCAGTGAGTCGACTAGCGGTTACAATGAGCAGTTCTTC.

This clonotype appeared a few times. The chain uses TRBV7-6 and TRBJ2-1; 9 bases align to TRBD1. In germline, CDR1 is SGHVS, CDR2 FNYEAQ. V dropped 2 bases and J dropped 8; count of bases not matched to a gene: 7. The CDR3 has 15 amino acids. CDR3 nucleotides: TGTGCCAGCAGCTTATTGGGGACAGGGAACGATGAGCAGTTCTTC. Translation gives CASSLLGTGNDEQFF.

This chain links TRBV29-1 with TRBJ2-5; TRBD2 matches at 11 bases. The trim removed 2 bases at V and 5 bases at J, leaving 7 bases unmatched. This CDR3 comprises 15 residues. The germline V gene encodes CDR1 SQVTM and CDR2 ANQGSEA. CDR3 sequence reads: CSVERLAGGSETQYF. As DNA, the CDR3 is TGCAGCGTTGAACGTTTAGCGGGAGGGTCGGAGACCCAGTACTTC. The whole variable domain, remainder taken from reference TRBV29-1 and TRBJ2-5, is SAVISQKPSRDICQRGTSLTIQCQVDSQVTMMFWYRQQPGQSLTLIATANQGSEATYESGFVIDKFPISRPNLTFSTLTVSNMSPEDSSIYLCSVERLAGGSETQYFGPGTRLLVL.

The chain employs TRBV5-1 and TRBJ2-2, with D possibly being TRBD1 (5 bases). This CDR3 is built from 14 residues. Between the trimmed V and J ends, which lost 4 bases and 1 base, there was a span of 8 bases. CDR1 and CDR2 (germline): SGHRS, YFSETQ. The DNA for the CDR3 is TGCGCCAGCAGCCGACAGATGAACACCGGGGAGCTGTTTTTT. The encoded protein is CASSRQMNTGELFF. Looking up the rest from reference TRBV5-1 and TRBJ2-2 gives the full variable domain: KAGVTQTPRYLIKTRGQQVTLSCSPISGHRSVSWYQQTPGQGLQFLFEYFSETQRNKGNFPGRFSGRQFSNSRSEMNVSTLELGDSALYLCASSRQMNTGELFFGEGSRLTVL.

This clonotype was seen many times. The chain joins TRBV18 to TRBJ2-5; D may be TRBD2 (5 bases). The germline V gene encodes CDR1 KGHSH and CDR2 LQKENI. This CDR3 region has 15 residues. Trimming pared 3 bases from V and 3 bases from J, leaving 14 bases between. CDR3 loop: CASSPRTDREETQYF. CDR3 bases: TGTGCCAGCTCACCTCGGACTGATCGCGAAGAGACCCAGTACTTC.

The chain uses TRBV11-3 and TRBJ2-3; D ambiguous. V lost 3 bases, J lost 5 bases, and 6 bases lay in between. The germline V gene encodes CDR1 SGHNT and CDR2 YENEEA. This CDR3 is 12 amino acids long. The CDR3 sequence: CASSFAVDTQYF. CDR3 coding DNA: TGTGCCAGCAGCTTCGCGGTAGATACGCAGTATTTT.

CDR3 residues: CATSGGVAPRNEQFF. The CDR3 region has the DNA TGTGCCACCAGTGGCGGTGTAGCCCCTCGGAATGAGCAGTTCTTC. The V call is TRBV24-1, the J call TRBJ2-1; D gene ambiguous. With 5 bases removed from V and 7 bases from J, the gap between germline ends came to 17 bases. The CDR3 has 15 residues. The V gene's germline CDR1 is KGHDR and CDR2 SFDVKD.

This clonotype was picked up a small number of times. The chain combines TRBV5-1 with TRBJ2-2; possibly TRBD1 for D (6 bases). With 4 bases removed from V and 1 base from J, the gap between germline ends came to 8 bases. The CDR3 has 14 amino acids. Germline lookup yields CDR1 SGHRS and CDR2 YFSETQ. In DNA form, the CDR3 reads TGCGCCAGCAGCGTGACAGGGAACACCGGGGAGCTGTTTTTT. Protein sequence: CASSVTGNTGELFF.

This clonotype occurred a few times. The V call is TRBV11-2, the J call TRBJ1-3; no clear D gene. The germline V gene encodes CDR1 SGHAT and CDR2 FQNNGV. V gave up 1 base and J gave up 0 bases, with 13 bases separating them. The CDR3 has 17 amino acids. CDR3 coding DNA: TGTGCCAGCAGCTTAGTGGTCGGCAGTCGCTCTGGAAACACCATATATTTT. Protein sequence: CASSLVVGSRSGNTIYF.

The J gene is TRBJ2-3, the V gene TRBV4-1; possibly TRBD1 for D (5 bases). Trimming left V 0 bases short and J 2 bases short, with 12 bases between. Germline values: CDR1 MGHRA, CDR2 YSYEKL. The CDR3 covers 16 residues. Here the CDR3 reads CASSQDQDTYTDTQYF. Here the CDR3 DNA reads TGCGCCAGCAGCCAAGATCAGGACACTTACACAGATACGCAGTATTTT.